This is a list of T cell receptor beta chains from one sample in a study of shared T cell receptors in the human thymus. The assay was immunoSEQ multiplex PCR, and TCRdb's table has in-frame clones only and misses some. The sample consists of roughly 700,000 clones, over 75% of them appearing once. This sample was also put to use in a study of human thymus T cells.

The sequenced sample was thymocytes. Source of these receptors: a boy under two years old with a congenital heart defect. CDR3s include the opening cysteine and the closing phenylalanine or tryptophan. D genes are given only for firm matches. Some rows mark clone size as missing; the rest say once, few, many or name a class of expanded clone.

size,length,V,D,J,CDR3,DNA
.,14,TRBV27,TRBD2,TRBJ2-1,CASSSGLAGAEQFF,TGTGCCAGCAGTTCCGGACTAGCGGGAGCGGAGCAGTTCTTC
few,16,TRBV7-9,TRBD2,TRBJ2-7,CASSLETLAGLDEQYF,TGTGCCAGCAGCTTAGAGACACTAGCGGGACTCGACGAGCAGTACTTC
.,18,TRBV28,.,TRBJ1-5,CASSFTGTRGVWHQPQHF,TGTGCCAGCAGTTTCACAGGGACCAGGGGAGTTTGGCATCAGCCCCAGCATTTT
.,17,TRBV2,TRBD1,TRBJ2-5,CASSGGKTGGTQETQYF,TGTGCCAGCAGTGGGGGGAAGACAGGGGGGACCCAAGAGACCCAGTACTTC
.,15,TRBV11-2,TRBD2,TRBJ2-7,CASSPGLAGMDEQYF,TGTGCCAGCAGCCCCGGACTAGCGGGAATGGACGAGCAGTACTTC
.,15,TRBV14,.,TRBJ1-4,CASSQASGSGEKLFF,TGTGCCAGCAGCCAAGCGTCCGGGTCGGGGGAAAAACTGTTTTTT
.,14,TRBV30,TRBD2,TRBJ2-1,CAWSPSGRSNEQFF,TGTGCCTGGAGCCCTAGCGGGAGGAGTAATGAGCAGTTCTTC
.,17,TRBV18,TRBD1,TRBJ1-4,CASSRGQGSATNEKLFF,TGTGCCAGCTCACGAGGACAGGGATCAGCAACTAATGAAAAACTGTTTTTT
.,15,TRBV28,TRBD2,TRBJ2-1,CASSPPSGAYNEQFF,TGTGCCAGCAGTCCTCCTAGCGGAGCCTACAATGAGCAGTTCTTC
.,16,TRBV7-3,TRBD2,TRBJ2-3,CASSSGLGGSTDTQYF,TGTGCCAGCAGCTCAGGACTGGGGGGGAGCACAGATACGCAGTATTTT
.,13,TRBV7-3,.,TRBJ2-7,CASSLTNRAEQYF,TGTGCCAGCAGCTTAACCAACCGAGCCGAGCAGTACTTC
.,15,TRBV30,.,TRBJ2-2,CAWKSNRANTGELFF,TGTGCCTGGAAATCCAACAGGGCGAACACCGGGGAGCTGTTTTTT
.,16,TRBV5-1,TRBD1,TRBJ2-6,CASSLGTGGQANVLTF,TGCGCCAGCAGCTTGGGTACAGGGGGCCAGGCCAACGTCCTGACTTTC
.,15,TRBV11-2,TRBD1,TRBJ2-7,CASSLVADRYYEQYF,TGTGCCAGCAGCTTAGTTGCGGACAGGTACTACGAGCAGTACTTC
once,17,TRBV10-3,TRBD2,TRBJ2-2,CAISDIISGSNTGELFF,TGTGCCATCAGTGATATAATTAGCGGGTCGAACACCGGGGAGCTGTTTTTT
.,13,TRBV27,.,TRBJ2-4,CASSLGSKNIQYF,TGTGCCAGCAGTTTGGGCAGCAAAAACATTCAGTACTTC
.,19,TRBV7-6,TRBD2,TRBJ2-2,CASSPTGLAGVLNTGELFF,TGTGCCAGCAGCCCGACGGGACTAGCGGGAGTATTGAACACCGGGGAGCTGTTTTTT
.,15,TRBV12-5,.,TRBJ1-1,CASRKSGLANTEAFF,TGTGCTAGTAGAAAATCGGGACTAGCGAACACTGAAGCTTTCTTT
.,17,TRBV4-1,TRBD1,TRBJ2-7,CASSQLYRGRGSYEQYF,TGCGCCAGCAGCCAACTGTACAGGGGGCGAGGCTCCTACGAGCAGTACTTC
.,15,TRBV7-2,TRBD1,TRBJ1-2,CASSLQRTGSYGYTF,TGTGCCAGCAGCTTACAACGGACAGGGTCCTATGGCTACACCTTC
.,11,TRBV4-1,.,TRBJ1-2,CASSGPYGYTF,TGCGCCAGCAGTGGCCCCTATGGCTACACCTTC
.,13,TRBV19,.,TRBJ1-1,CASSAIDRSEAFF,TGTGCCAGTAGTGCCATCGACAGGAGTGAAGCTTTCTTT